Listed below are T cell receptor beta chains from one sample, sequenced in a study of blood T cells in healthy people across ages. TCRdb re-called the 5' RACE reads through MiXCR, storing one row per CDR3 protein. The data hold 600,000 to 650,000 distinct CDR3 sequences, with 45% to 65% observed a single time. Specimen: blood. The receptor source for this set is a man in his 60s in good health. The CDR3 runs from the conserved cysteine through the conserved F or W. The D gene is left open where the match is weak. Not all rows give a size; the values are once, few, many and, for expanded clones, a class.

j_call d_call clone_size v_call cdr3_aa cdr3_nt
TRBJ1-6 . . TRBV20-1 CSARPRDHNSPLHF TGCAGTGCTAGGCCCAGGGACCATAATTCACCCCTCCACTTT
TRBJ2-3 TRBD1 once TRBV27 CASRPDRVADTQYF TGTGCCAGCAGACCGGACAGGGTGGCAGATACGCAGTATTTT
TRBJ2-1 . few TRBV7-9 CASSQVERGAYNEQFF TGTGCCAGCAGCCAGGTAGAACGGGGGGCTTACAATGAGCAGTTCTTC
TRBJ2-3 TRBD2 . TRBV7-9 CASSFGLAATTDTQYF TGTGCCAGCAGCTTCGGACTAGCGGCTACCACAGATACGCAGTATTTT
TRBJ1-4 . few TRBV7-4 CASSLKGDDEKLFF TGTGCCAGCAGCTTAAAAGGTGATGACGAAAAACTGTTTTTT
TRBJ2-7 TRBD1 . TRBV15 CATSSYRGQGSSYEQYF TGTGCCACCAGCAGTTACCGGGGACAGGGGTCCTCCTACGAGCAGTACTTC
TRBJ2-2 . . TRBV5-1 CASSLDVGGNTGELFF TGCGCCAGCAGCTTGGATGTAGGGGGGAACACCGGGGAGCTGTTTTTT
TRBJ2-5 . . TRBV19 CASSMWDAGTETQYF TGTGCCAGTAGTATGTGGGACGCCGGAACAGAGACCCAGTACTTC
TRBJ1-2 . . TRBV25-1 CASSAGDGYGYTF TGTGCCAGCAGTGCTGGGGACGGCTATGGCTACACCTTC
TRBJ1-2 . . TRBV25-1 CASSEPTGTRGYTF TGTGCCAGCAGTGAACCCACAGGGACTCGTGGCTACACCTTC
TRBJ2-2 . . TRBV4-1 CASSLTKNTGELFF TGCGCCAGCAGCCTGACAAAAAACACCGGGGAGCTGTTTTTT
TRBJ2-7 . . TRBV20-1 CSARDTSPWEQYF TGCAGTGCTAGAGACACTAGCCCCTGGGAGCAGTACTTC
TRBJ2-5 . . TRBV10-2 CASSNPSRGPETQYF TGCGCCAGCAGCAACCCCAGTAGGGGCCCCGAGACCCAGTACTTC
TRBJ2-6 . many TRBV7-2 CASSSGSSGANVLTF TGTGCCAGCAGCTCCGGGAGCTCTGGGGCCAACGTCCTGACTTTC